This T cell receptor (beta chain) is drawn from a study of T cell repertoires in cytomegalovirus infection. Study-wide context: Indications of both CMV infection and matching HLA type were provided by public TCR beta signatures.

Germline lookup yields CDR1 DFQATT and CDR2 SNEGSKA (reference sequence). The V end lost 5 bases, the J end lost 3 bases, and 7 bases lay between the germline ends. The CDR3 covers 11 residues. This clonotype was observed a handful of times. Antigen specificity is unknown. Whole-study results and caveats: Dominating the ex vivo response were HLA-C-restricted CMV-specific TCR beta clonotypes.

TCRdb re-analysed the reads in MiXCR, keeping a single row per CDR3 protein. The sample records hundreds of thousands of distinct CDR3 sequences, 30% to 40% being singletons. The material sequenced was cultured PBMCs, taken from culture after CMV antigen stimulation. The receptor comes from a human donor in good health (CMV status not recorded). Some clones in this sample may be carry-over from other donors' samples. V gene TRBV20-1 combines with J gene TRBJ2-5, with D perhaps TRBD1 or TRBD2 (5 bases each). CDR3 amino acids: CSAGGEETQYF. CDR3 sequence (DNA): TGCAGTGCTGGGGGAGAAGAGACCCAGTACTTC.